This record covers a single TCR beta chain. Its antigen is as yet unknown. With 60 Vbeta and 13 Jbeta primers, the PCR was carried out. Method: immunoSEQ multiplex PCR; TCRdb's copy keeps in-frame clones and lacks some. The sample carries some 100,000 clones, roughly 67% recorded once. The source of the sample is a study of cytomegalovirus exposure and HLA in healthy donors. The CDR3 runs 16 residues. Germline values: CDR1 KGHSH, CDR2 LQKENI. With 4 bases removed from V and 1 base from J, the gap between germline ends came to 17 bases. General study points: Follow-up analysis later connected one missense variant in DCLRE1C with trimming of TCR beta V- and J-genes.

When sampled, the donors appeared nominally healthy, though they likely had unrecorded immune exposures. V is TRBV18 and J is TRBJ2-7; D perhaps matches TRBD2 (6 bases). This TCR came from a middle-aged man in good health and CMV-seronegative. Sequences were obtained from PBMCs. The CDR3 region is CASSRSRGAASYEQYF. The CDR3 bases are TGTGCCAGCTCACGATCACGCGGGGCCGCATCCTACGAGCAGTACTTC.